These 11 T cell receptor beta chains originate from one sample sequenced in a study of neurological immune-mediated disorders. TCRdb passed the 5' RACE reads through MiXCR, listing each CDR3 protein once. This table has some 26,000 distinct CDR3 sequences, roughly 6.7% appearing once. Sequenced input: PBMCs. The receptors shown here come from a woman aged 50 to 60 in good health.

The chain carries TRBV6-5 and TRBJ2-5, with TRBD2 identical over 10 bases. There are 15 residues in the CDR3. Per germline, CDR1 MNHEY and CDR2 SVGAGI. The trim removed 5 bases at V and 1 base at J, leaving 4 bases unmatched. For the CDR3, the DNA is TGTGCCAGCAGTGGTGGACTAGCGGTCCAAGAGACCCAGTACTTC. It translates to CASSGGLAVQETQYF.

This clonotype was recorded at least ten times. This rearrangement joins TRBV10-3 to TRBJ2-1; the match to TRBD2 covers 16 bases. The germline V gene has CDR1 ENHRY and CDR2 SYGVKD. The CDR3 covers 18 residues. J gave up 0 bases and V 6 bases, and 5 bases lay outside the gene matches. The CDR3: CAIRPGLAGGSSYNEQFF. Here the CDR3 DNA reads TGTGCCATCAGGCCGGGACTAGCGGGGGGGAGCTCCTACAATGAGCAGTTCTTC.

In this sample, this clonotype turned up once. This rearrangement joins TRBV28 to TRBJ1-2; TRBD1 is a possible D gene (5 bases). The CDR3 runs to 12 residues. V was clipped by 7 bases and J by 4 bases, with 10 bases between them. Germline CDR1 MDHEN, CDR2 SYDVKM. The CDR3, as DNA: TGTGCCAGCACCCGGGGGTCCTATGGCTACACCTTC. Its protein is CASTRGSYGYTF.

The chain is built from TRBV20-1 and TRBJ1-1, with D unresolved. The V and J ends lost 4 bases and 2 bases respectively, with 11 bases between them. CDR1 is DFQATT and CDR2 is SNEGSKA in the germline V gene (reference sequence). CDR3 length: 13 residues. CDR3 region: CSAINIGNTEAFF. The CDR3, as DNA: TGCAGTGCTATCAACATAGGTAACACTGAAGCTTTCTTT.

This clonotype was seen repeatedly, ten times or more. CDR3 DNA sequence: TGTGCCAGCAGCCAGTTTGGGGGGAAGGGAAACACCATATATTTT. Its translation is CASSQFGGKGNTIYF. The V and J genes are TRBV7-2 and TRBJ1-3; D might be TRBD1 (5 bases). The CDR3 sequence is 15 residues long. Per the germline V gene, CDR1 is SGHTA and CDR2 is FQGNSA. V lost 5 bases to trimming and J lost 4 bases, with 15 bases between them.

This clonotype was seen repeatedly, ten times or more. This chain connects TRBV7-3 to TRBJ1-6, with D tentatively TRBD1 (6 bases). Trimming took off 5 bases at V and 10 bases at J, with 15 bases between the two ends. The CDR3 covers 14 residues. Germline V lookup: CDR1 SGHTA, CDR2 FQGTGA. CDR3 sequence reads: CASSLQGRNSPLHF. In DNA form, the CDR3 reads TGTGCCAGCAGCCTACAGGGACGGAACTCACCCCTCCACTTT.

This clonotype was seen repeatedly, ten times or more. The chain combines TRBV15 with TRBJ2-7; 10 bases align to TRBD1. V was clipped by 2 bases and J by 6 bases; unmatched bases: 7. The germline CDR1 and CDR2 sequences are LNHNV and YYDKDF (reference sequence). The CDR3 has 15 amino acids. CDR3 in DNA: TGTGCCACCAGCAGACCCGGGACAGGGGTCTCCGAGCAGTACTTC. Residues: CATSRPGTGVSEQYF.

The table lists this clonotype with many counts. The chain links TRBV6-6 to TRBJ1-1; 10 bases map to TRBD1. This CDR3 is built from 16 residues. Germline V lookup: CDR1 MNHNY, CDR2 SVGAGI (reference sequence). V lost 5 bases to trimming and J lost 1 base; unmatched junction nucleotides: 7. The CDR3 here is CASSGSRDRGNTEAFF. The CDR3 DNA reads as TGTGCCAGCAGTGGGTCCCGGGACAGGGGGAACACTGAAGCTTTCTTT.

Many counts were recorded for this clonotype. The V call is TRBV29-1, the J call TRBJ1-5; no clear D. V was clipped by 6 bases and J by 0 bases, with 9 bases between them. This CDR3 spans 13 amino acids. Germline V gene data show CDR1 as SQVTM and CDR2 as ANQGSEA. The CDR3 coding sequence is TGCAGCGTCCAAGGGAATAGCAATCAGCCCCAGCATTTT. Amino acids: CSVQGNSNQPQHF.

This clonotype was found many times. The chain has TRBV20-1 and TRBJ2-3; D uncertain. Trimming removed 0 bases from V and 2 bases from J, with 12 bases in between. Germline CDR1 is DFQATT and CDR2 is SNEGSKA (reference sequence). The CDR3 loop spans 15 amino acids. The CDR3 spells CSARDFQASTDTQYF. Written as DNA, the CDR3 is TGCAGTGCTAGAGATTTCCAGGCCTCCACAGATACGCAGTATTTT.

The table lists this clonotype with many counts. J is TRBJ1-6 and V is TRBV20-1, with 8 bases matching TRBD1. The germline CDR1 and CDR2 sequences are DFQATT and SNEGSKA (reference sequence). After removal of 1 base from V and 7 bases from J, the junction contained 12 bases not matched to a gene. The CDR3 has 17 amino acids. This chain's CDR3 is CSARGQGAGWKNSPLHF. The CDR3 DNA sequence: TGCAGTGCTAGAGGTCAGGGGGCAGGGTGGAAGAATTCACCCCTCCACTTT.